A selection of T cell receptor beta chains follows, all from one sample in a study of OX40 agonist ivuxolimab in advanced cancers. Produced via immunoSEQ multiplex PCR; TCRdb's table is partial and in-frame only. The profile covers roughly 13,000 clones, with around 80% appearing a single time and less than 15% taken by the ten largest. The specimen comprised CD4+ or CD8+ T cells sorted from blood, sampled in a trial of the OX40 agonist ivuxolimab. These TCRs come from an adult with an advanced solid tumor such as melanoma, head and neck, liver or kidney cancer. The CDR3 runs from the conserved cysteine through the conserved F or W. D genes are given only for firm matches.

TRBV10-1,TRBJ2-2,15,.,CASSEGSGDTGELFF
TRBV7-9,TRBJ2-5,13,.,CASSLARVETQYF
TRBV9,TRBJ2-6,13,.,CASSVGGANVLTF
TRBV6-6,TRBJ1-1,12,.,CASSYRDKEAFF
TRBV10-3,TRBJ1-2,15,.,CAISETTAINYGYTF
TRBV18,TRBJ2-4,16,TRBD2,CASSREGILAKNIQYF
TRBV2,TRBJ2-7,15,TRBD2,CASSELAGAFYEQYF
TRBV19,TRBJ2-1,15,TRBD2,CASSVGTSGYNEQFF
TRBV7-9,TRBJ1-1,15,.,CASRLIGGLNTEAFF
TRBV27,TRBJ2-2,15,.,CASSLLAGASGELFF
TRBV7-9,TRBJ2-1,15,TRBD1,CASRIVGQGFDEQFF
TRBV7-2,TRBJ2-3,15,TRBD2,CASSLDGGATDTQYF
TRBV27,TRBJ2-7,12,.,CASQTRPHEQYF
TRBV19,TRBJ1-2,15,TRBD1,CASSNTWDSRNGYTF
TRBV6-1,TRBJ1-1,11,TRBD1,CAGSTGLEAFF
TRBV10-3,TRBJ2-6,16,TRBD2,CATRTSDYSGANVLTF
TRBV11-1,TRBJ2-1,15,.,CASSLSGSSYNEQFF
TRBV27,TRBJ1-5,15,.,CASSLGGVGNQPQHF
TRBV7-6,TRBJ2-5,15,.,CASSLGAGALETQYF
TRBV5-5,TRBJ1-1,16,.,CASSLSSFRGIDEAFF
TRBV7-9,TRBJ1-1,16,.,CASSYSDSGGDTEAFF
TRBV27,TRBJ2-2,12,TRBD2,CASIGRVGELFF
TRBV27,TRBJ1-2,15,TRBD1,CASSPRGQANYGYTF
TRBV5-1,TRBJ2-7,12,.,CASSLAQTEQYF
TRBV5-1,TRBJ1-3,16,.,CASSADAGGSGNTIYF
TRBV27,TRBJ2-3,15,.,CASSLFGGSTDTQYF
TRBV11-3,TRBJ2-1,15,TRBD2,CASSKLAGGYNEQFF
TRBV7-2,TRBJ2-7,15,.,CASRPGTMSSYEQYF
TRBV19,TRBJ2-2,12,.,CATDLATGELFF
TRBV7-9,TRBJ1-1,15,.,CASSLVIQENTEAFF
TRBV7-8,TRBJ2-4,14,.,CASSLVPGSNIQYF
TRBV7-9,TRBJ2-7,15,.,CASSWADGTPPSQYF
TRBV27,TRBJ2-7,15,TRBD1,CASSTTGFDSYEQYF
TRBV4-1,TRBJ2-7,15,.,CASQLEGGNHYEQYF
TRBV6-4,TRBJ1-1,13,.,CASRRTVNTEAFF
TRBV2,TRBJ1-6,14,TRBD1,CASSEGQGGKPLHF
TRBV18,TRBJ2-5,14,TRBD1,CASSSGTGEETQYF